Shown below are 14 T cell receptor beta chains from a single sample sequenced in a study of shared clonotypes between healthy human individuals. It was CD45RO-negative cells, positively selected for CCR7, that made up naive CD8 cells, with terminally differentiated effector memory CD45RA+ cells excluded. Data came from immunoSEQ multiplex PCR; TCRdb stores just in-frame clones and leaves some out. Here the sample spans fewer than 1 million clones, around 96% being singletons. Sequences were obtained from naive CD8+ T cells sorted from blood. These receptors were taken from a man younger than 45 in good health.

Comments on this clone: Other DNA sequences of this sample code for an identical CDR3. The gene calls are TRBV5-6 and TRBJ2-2; D is possibly TRBD1 (5 bases). Trimming removed 1 base at V and 8 bases at J, with 9 bases between. Germline V lookup: CDR1 SGHDT, CDR2 YYEEEE. There are 13 residues in the CDR3. Here the CDR3 DNA reads TGTGCCAGCAGCTTGTCAGGGTCGGGGGAGCTGTTTTTT. This translates into CASSLSGSGELFF.

The chain combines TRBV7-9 with TRBJ2-1; 14 nucleotides line up with TRBD2. The CDR3 runs to 17 residues. V shed 5 bases and J 7 bases; nucleotides not matched to a gene: 10. Looked up from germline, CDR1 is SEHNR and CDR2 is FQNEAQ (reference sequence). The CDR3 region has the DNA TGTGCCAGCAGCCCTTCCCCGGGGACTAGCGGGAGTAATGAGCAGTTCTTC. Protein product: CASSPSPGTSGSNEQFF.

CDR3 nucleotide sequence: TGTGCCAGTACCATGGGGAATGAAGCTTTCTTT. It codes for CASTMGNEAFF. The V and J genes are TRBV19 and TRBJ1-1; D is uncertain. CDR3 length: 11 residues. Germline CDR1 reads LNHDA; CDR2 reads SQIVND (reference sequence). Trimming pared 7 bases from V and 7 bases from J, leaving 10 bases between.

This CDR3 is CASSDSINIGTSGVTDTQYF. The CDR3 DNA reads as TGTGCCAGCAGTGACTCGATAAATATCGGGACTAGCGGGGTAACAGATACGCAGTATTTT. The gene calls are TRBV6-4 and TRBJ2-3, with 13 nucleotides matching TRBD2. Germline trimming cut 0 bases from V and 3 bases from J; bases unmatched to any gene: 12. The CDR3 loop spans 20 amino acids. Germline V CDR1 and CDR2: MRHNA, SNTAGT.

The J gene is TRBJ2-7, the V gene TRBV9; TRBD2 matches 7 bases. V lost 0 bases to trimming and J lost 2 bases; unmatched junction nucleotides: 2. This CDR3 contains 14 residues. Per the germline V gene, CDR1 is SGDLS and CDR2 is YYNGEE. Here the CDR3 reads CASSVAGGTYEQYF. The CDR3 bases are TGTGCCAGCAGCGTAGCGGGGGGTACCTACGAGCAGTACTTC. Variable domain in full (rest from reference TRBV9 and TRBJ2-7): DSGVTQTPKHLITATGQRVTLRCSPRSGDLSVYWYQQSLDQGLQFLIQYYNGEERAKGNILERFSAQQFPDLHSELNLSSLELGDSALYFCASSVAGGTYEQYFGPGTRLTVT.

This chain joins TRBV29-1 and TRBJ2-7; D is possibly TRBD1 (6 bases). V shed 2 bases and J shed 4 bases, with 15 bases lying between them. In germline, CDR1 is SQVTM, CDR2 ANQGSEA. This CDR3 region has 14 residues. The CDR3, as DNA: TGCAGCGTTGAAACGACAGGCGAACTTTACGAGCAGTACTTC. Encoded protein: CSVETTGELYEQYF.

The CDR3 region has the DNA TGCGCCAGCAGCCAAGCAAAGGCGCCGGAGACCCAGTACTTC. It codes for CASSQAKAPETQYF. V usage is TRBV4-1 and J usage is TRBJ2-5; D is uncertain. V shed 1 base and J shed 5 bases, with 11 bases lying between them. CDR3 size: 14 residues. Germline V CDR1 and CDR2: MGHRA, YSYEKL.

The rearrangement joins TRBV7-9 to TRBJ2-7, with D unresolved. Germline CDR1 reads SEHNR; CDR2 reads FQNEAQ (reference sequence). V lost 1 base, J lost 5 bases, and 12 bases lay in between. CDR3 length equals 14 residues. CDR3 DNA sequence: TGTGCCAGCAGCTTAGATAGGGCACTTGACGAGCAGTACTTC. Translation gives CASSLDRALDEQYF.

In this sample, this clone turned up once. This chain connects TRBV11-2 to TRBJ2-1, with 10 bases identical to TRBD2. V lost 4 bases to trimming and J lost 7 bases; unmatched junction nucleotides: 4. CDR3 length equals 14 residues. The germline CDR1 and CDR2 sequences are SGHAT and FQNNGV. The CDR3, as DNA: TGTGCCAGCAGCTCCTGGACTAGCGGAAATGAGCAGTTCTTC. Its protein is CASSSWTSGNEQFF.

The V call is TRBV7-9, the J call TRBJ2-7; TRBD1 agrees at 10 bases. In germline, CDR1 is SEHNR, CDR2 FQNEAQ (reference sequence). This CDR3 is 18 amino acids long. The ends lost 5 bases at V and 0 bases at J; junction bases unmatched: 13. CDR3 nucleotide sequence: TGTGCCAGCAGCCACCGGGACAGGGGCACCACTGGCTCCTACGAGCAGTACTTC. Amino acids: CASSHRDRGTTGSYEQYF.

The chain joins TRBV18 to TRBJ2-5; 8 nucleotides match TRBD2. V was clipped by 0 bases and J by 5 bases; unmatched bases: 8. The germline CDR1 and CDR2 sequences are KGHSH and LQKENI. CDR3 length: 16 residues. The CDR3 sequence is CASSPPGTRGLETQYF. The CDR3 DNA is TGTGCCAGCTCACCACCCGGGACTAGAGGTCTTGAGACCCAGTACTTC.

The rearrangement links TRBV15 to TRBJ2-1, with D hard to call. V lost 3 bases and J 10 bases, leaving 7 bases between the germline ends. The CDR3 length is 11 residues. The germline gives CDR1 LNHNV, CDR2 YYDKDF (reference sequence). The CDR3 spells CATSSVNEQFF. As DNA, the CDR3 is TGTGCCACCAGCAGTGTCAACGAGCAGTTCTTC.

The chain couples TRBV5-1 to TRBJ2-7; no firm D call. The CDR3 loop spans 14 amino acids. Germline V CDR1 and CDR2: SGHRS, YFSETQ. V was trimmed by 2 bases and J by 0 bases, leaving 9 bases between them. The CDR3 DNA reads TGCGCCAGCAGCTTTTCCAGGAGCTCCTACGAGCAGTACTTC. It translates to CASSFSRSSYEQYF.

The chain joins TRBV7-8 to TRBJ2-7; D tentatively fits TRBD1 or TRBD2 (5 bases each). Germline lookup yields CDR1 SGHVS and CDR2 FQNEAQ. The V end was cut by 1 base, the J end by 2 bases, with 15 bases between. CDR3 size: 16 residues. This CDR3 reads CASSLGDRAEAYEQYF. The CDR3 DNA reads TGTGCCAGCAGCTTAGGGGACCGGGCGGAGGCCTACGAGCAGTACTTC.